One and the same sample provided the 23 T cell receptor beta chains below, sequenced in a study of beta chain features in type 1 diabetes. Reverse transcribing all isolated RNA meant expressed TCRB transcripts were sequenced. The protocol was immunoSEQ multiplex PCR, while the TCRdb copy is restricted to in-frame clones and leaves out a portion. The repertoire holds around 500,000 clones, with approximately 10% as singletons. Specimen: naive CD4+ T cells from blood. The receptors were gathered from a woman aged 18-29 years in good health.

This clone occurred a few times. The V and J genes are TRBV4-1 and TRBJ2-7, with D hard to call. Trimming pared 0 bases from V and 2 bases from J, leaving 11 bases between. In germline, CDR1 is MGHRA, CDR2 YSYEKL. This CDR3 spans 15 amino acids. The CDR3 sequence is CASSQDPLLTYEQYV. The CDR3 DNA is TGCGCCAGCAGCCAAGACCCTCTTCTTACCTACGAGCAGTACGTC.

This clone was seen a few times. The chain uses TRBV30 and TRBJ2-7; 8 bases are a match to TRBD1. The germline gives CDR1 GTSNPN, CDR2 SVGIG (reference sequence). There are 13 residues in the CDR3. The V segment lost 8 bases and the J segment 7 bases; nucleotides outside the gene matches: 13. Written as DNA, the CDR3 is TGTGCCAGCCGACAGGGGACCCTCCGGGAGCAGTACTTC. Protein sequence: CASRQGTLREQYF.

This clone was observed a few times. The chain combines TRBV9 with TRBJ1-2, with TRBD1 identical over 8 bases. Germline trimming cut 4 bases from V and 2 bases from J; bases unmatched to any gene: 4. Per germline, CDR1 SGDLS and CDR2 YYNGEE. This CDR3 is built from 14 residues. The CDR3 DNA reads as TGTGCCAGCAGCCCGAGGACAGGGAACTATGGCTACACCTTC. This translates into CASSPRTGNYGYTF.

The rearrangement joins TRBV7-3 to TRBJ2-7, with 10 bases aligning to TRBD2. The CDR3 loop spans 15 amino acids. V was pared by 2 bases and J by 2 bases, with 3 bases of the junction left unmatched. Germline V gene data show CDR1 as SGHTA and CDR2 as FQGTGA. The CDR3 bases are TGTGCCAGCAGCTTACAAGCGGGAGGGCCCTACGAGCAGTACTTC. It codes for CASSLQAGGPYEQYF.

The genes are TRBV14 and TRBJ2-7; weak D call: TRBD1 (6 bases). The length of the CDR3 is 15 residues. Trimming shortened V by 4 bases and J by 2 bases, and 15 bases separated the two germline ends. Looked up from germline, CDR1 is SGHDN and CDR2 is FVKESK. The CDR3 region has the DNA TGTGCCAGCAGCCCTCTTCAGACAGGAACCTACGAGCAGTACTTC. Protein product: CASSPLQTGTYEQYF.

This clone was found a few times. The chain has TRBV7-9 and TRBJ2-5; 10 bases align to TRBD1. The germline CDR1 and CDR2 sequences are SEHNR and FQNEAQ (reference sequence). After removal of 5 bases from V and 4 bases from J, the junction contained 7 bases not matched to a gene. This CDR3 contains 15 residues. The CDR3 DNA reads TGTGCCAGCAGCCCGGGGACAGGGGAGGGAGAGACCCAGTACTTC. Translation: CASSPGTGEGETQYF.

This clone has just a few counts. The chain uses TRBV6-1 and TRBJ2-3; D is ambiguous. This CDR3 is built from 11 residues. Germline CDR1 and CDR2: MNHNS and SASEGT. V dropped 8 bases and J dropped 5 bases, with 8 bases sitting between them. CDR3 sequence (DNA): TGTGCCAGCGCCGGGTTAGATACGCAGTATTTT. The encoded protein is CASAGLDTQYF.

This clone was seen just once. The genes are TRBV11-3 and TRBJ2-2; D gene unclear. The ends were cut back, 5 bases at V and 2 bases at J, with 3 bases in the middle. The length of the CDR3 is 12 residues. Per germline, CDR1 SGHNT and CDR2 YENEEA. The CDR3 DNA sequence: TGTGCCAGCAGCCCAAACACCGGGGAGCTGTTTTTT. It translates to CASSPNTGELFF.

This clone appeared a few times. This rearrangement joins TRBV11-1 to TRBJ2-7; D unclear. The CDR3 sequence is 14 residues long. In germline, CDR1 is SGHAT, CDR2 FQDESV (reference sequence). Trimming took 5 bases from V and 3 from J, leaving 14 bases between them. CDR3 amino acids: CASSTERLDYEQYF. The CDR3, as DNA: TGTGCCAGCAGCACTGAGCGACTCGACTACGAGCAGTACTTC.

In regard to this clone: Different DNA sequences within this sample yield the same CDR3. The chain has TRBV4-1 and TRBJ2-5; D unresolved. Deletions cut 0 bases from V and 5 bases from J, with 7 bases between. Germline values: CDR1 MGHRA, CDR2 YSYEKL. The CDR3 totals 13 residues. The CDR3 reads CASSQDSRETQYF. The CDR3 DNA is TGCGCCAGCAGCCAAGACAGTCGGGAGACCCAGTACTTC.

There are a few counts of this clone. This chain links TRBV2 with TRBJ2-3; 10 positions match TRBD2. V trimming: 6 bases; J trimming: 0 bases; junction bases outside the gene matches: 9. The CDR3 has 17 residues. From germline, CDR1 is SNHLY and CDR2 FYNNEI. The CDR3 here is CASSSRRLAGSTDTQYF. CDR3 bases: TGTGCCAGCAGCAGCCGGAGACTAGCGGGTAGCACAGATACGCAGTATTTT.

This sequence joins TRBV2 and TRBJ1-5; TRBD1 matches at 7 bases. The CDR3 has 13 amino acids. The junction had 2 bases not matched to a gene; V was cut back by 2 bases and J by 7 bases. Germline CDR1 SNHLY, CDR2 FYNNEI. The DNA for the CDR3 is TGTGCCAGCAGTGAACAGGGGGTGCAGCCCCAGCATTTT. Protein product: CASSEQGVQPQHF.

The chain carries TRBV6-6 and TRBJ2-5, with a possible D match to TRBD2 (6 bases). This CDR3 is 15 amino acids long. Between the trimmed V and J ends, which lost 5 bases and 1 base, there was a span of 14 bases. Per the germline V gene, CDR1 is MNHNY and CDR2 is SVGAGI (reference sequence). The CDR3 region has the DNA TGTGCCAGCAGTCTCCTCAGCGGGTTCCAAGAGACCCAGTACTTC. Translation gives CASSLLSGFQETQYF.

This sequence joins TRBV14 and TRBJ2-7; no firm D call. Trimming shortened V by 0 bases and J by 6 bases, and 21 bases separated the two germline ends. CDR1 is SGHDN, CDR2 FVKESK, per germline. The CDR3 runs 17 residues. The CDR3 DNA reads TGTGCCAGCAGCCAAGATTGGCAACGTTTACCCGCGGTCGAGCAGTACGTC. It yields the protein CASSQDWQRLPAVEQYV.

This sequence joins TRBV4-2 and TRBJ2-1, with 9 positions matching TRBD2. Germline V gene data show CDR1 as LGHNA and CDR2 as YNFKEQ. CDR3 length equals 15 residues. With V trimmed by 3 bases and J by 7 bases, 7 bases remained unmatched. The CDR3 region has the DNA TGTGCCAGCAGCCATGGGACTAGCTCTGGGAATGAGCAGTTCTTC. It translates to CASSHGTSSGNEQFF.

This clone has at least ten counts. The chain joins TRBV7-9 to TRBJ2-1; tentative D call: TRBD2 (5 bases). CDR3 length: 15 amino acids. Between the trimmed V and J ends, which lost 1 base and 5 bases, there was a span of 12 bases. Per germline, CDR1 SEHNR and CDR2 FQNEAQ (reference sequence). This CDR3 reads CASSLVQRSNNEQFF. CDR3 sequence (DNA): TGTGCCAGCAGCTTAGTTCAGCGGAGTAACAATGAGCAGTTCTTC.

The V call is TRBV7-8, the J call TRBJ2-3; 8 nucleotides match TRBD1. The V gene end was trimmed by 5 bases and the J gene end by 8 bases; junction bases not matched to a gene: 6. CDR1 and CDR2 (germline): SGHVS, FQNEAQ. CDR3 size: 13 residues. The CDR3 bases are TGTGCCAGCAGCCTAGGACAGGGCCCTACGCAGTATTTT. Its protein product is CASSLGQGPTQYF. Full variable domain (remainder filled in from reference TRBV7-8 and TRBJ2-3): GAGVSQSPRYKVAKRGQDVALRCDPISGHVSLFWYQQALGQGPEFLTYFQNEAQLDKSGLPSDRFFAERPEGSVSTLKIQRTQQEDSAVYLCASSLGQGPTQYFGPGTRLTVL.

The V call is TRBV5-4, the J call TRBJ2-1; D remains unclear. V gave up 3 bases and J gave up 12 bases, with 37 bases separating them. The CDR3 runs to 20 residues. Germline lookup yields CDR1 SGHNT and CDR2 YYREEE (reference sequence). In nucleotides, the CDR3 is TGTGCCAGCAGCTGGCAGGCGGCCCCGAAATTATCCGCAGTTCTTTTAAGGCAGTTCTTC. This translates into CASSWQAAPKLSAVLLRQFF.

This clone showed up just a few times. The chain recombines TRBV9 with TRBJ2-5; TRBD2 matches at 7 bases. V shed 3 bases and J 13 bases; nucleotides not matched to a gene: 15. The CDR3 covers 14 residues. Germline assignment: CDR1 SGDLS and CDR2 YYNGEE. The CDR3, as DNA: TGTGCCAGCAGCGCGACTAGCTCCAACATTCAGATGTACTTC. It is translated as CASSATSSNIQMYF.

About this clone: Additional DNA sequences in this sample encode the identical CDR3. The chain couples TRBV7-3 to TRBJ2-1; D gene ambiguous. Germline V gene lookup returns CDR1 SGHTA and CDR2 FQGTGA. V shed 0 bases and J shed 0 bases, with 6 bases lying between them. CDR3 length: 15 amino acids. CDR3 bases: TGTGCCAGCAGCTTAACTTCAAGCTCCTACAATGAGCAGTTCTTC. Translating gives CASSLTSSSYNEQFF. Full variable domain (rest looked up from reference TRBV7-3 and TRBJ2-1): GAGVSQTPSNKVTEKGKYVELRCDPISGHTALYWYRQSLGQGPEFLIYFQGTGAADDSGLPNDRFFAVRPEGSVSTLKIQRTERGDSAVYLCASSLTSSSYNEQFFGPGTRLTVL.

This clone was seen only a few times. A much larger clonotype is one base distant, so this may be a read error. This sample includes further DNA sequences coding for the same CDR3. The chain joins TRBV7-9 to TRBJ2-1; D is unclear. Germline V CDR1 and CDR2: SEHNR, FQNEAQ (reference sequence). This CDR3 is 11 amino acids long. Trimming left V 1 base short and J 6 bases short, with 1 base between. The CDR3 here is CASSLVNEQFF. The CDR3 nucleotides read TGTGCCAGCAGCTTAGTCAATGAGCAGTTCTTC.

The chain carries TRBV29-1 and TRBJ1-1; 8 nucleotides line up with TRBD1. Germline-derived CDR1 and CDR2 are SQVTM and ANQGSEA. Losses at the gene ends were 6 bases for V and 2 bases for J; bases not matched to a gene: 11. The CDR3 runs to 15 residues. The CDR3 bases are TGCAGCGTCGCGCGGTTGCAGGGGGCTAACACTGAAGCTTTCTTT. It is translated as CSVARLQGANTEAFF.

A few counts support this clone. The chain couples TRBV9 to TRBJ1-6; no clear D gene. Germline V gene sequence: CDR1 SGDLS, CDR2 YYNGEE. Trimming removed 5 bases at V and 7 bases at J, with 16 bases between. CDR3 length: 15 residues. The CDR3 DNA sequence: TGTGCCAGCAGTACCTCGAAACGCATAAATTCACCCCTCCACTTT. As protein: CASSTSKRINSPLHF.